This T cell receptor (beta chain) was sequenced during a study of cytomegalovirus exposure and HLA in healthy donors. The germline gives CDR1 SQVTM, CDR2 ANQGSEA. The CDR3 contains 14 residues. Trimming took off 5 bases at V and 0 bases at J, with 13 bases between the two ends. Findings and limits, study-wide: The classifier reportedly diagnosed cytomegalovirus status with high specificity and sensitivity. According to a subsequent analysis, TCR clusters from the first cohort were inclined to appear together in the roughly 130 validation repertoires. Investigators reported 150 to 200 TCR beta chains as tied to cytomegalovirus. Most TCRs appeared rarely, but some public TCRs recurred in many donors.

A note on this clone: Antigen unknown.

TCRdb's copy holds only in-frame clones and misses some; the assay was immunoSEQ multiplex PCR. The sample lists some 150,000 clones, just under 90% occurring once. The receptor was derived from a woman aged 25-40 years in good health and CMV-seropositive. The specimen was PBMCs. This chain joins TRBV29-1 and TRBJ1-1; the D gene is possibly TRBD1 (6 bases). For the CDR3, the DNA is TGCAGCGTTCCCCCCGGACAGTTGAACACTGAAGCTTTCTTT. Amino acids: CSVPPGQLNTEAFF.